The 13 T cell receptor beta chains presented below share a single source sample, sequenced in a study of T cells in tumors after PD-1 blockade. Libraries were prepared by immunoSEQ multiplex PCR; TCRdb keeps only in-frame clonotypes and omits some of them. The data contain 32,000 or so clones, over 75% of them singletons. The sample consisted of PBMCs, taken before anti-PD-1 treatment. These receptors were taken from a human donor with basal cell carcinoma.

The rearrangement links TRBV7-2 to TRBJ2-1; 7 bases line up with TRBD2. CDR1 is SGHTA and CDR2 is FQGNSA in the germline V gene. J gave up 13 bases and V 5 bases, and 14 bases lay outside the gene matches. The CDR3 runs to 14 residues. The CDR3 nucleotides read TGTGCCAGCAGCCCGGGTTTAGGGGCGGGAGTTCAGTTCTTC. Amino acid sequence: CASSPGLGAGVQFF.

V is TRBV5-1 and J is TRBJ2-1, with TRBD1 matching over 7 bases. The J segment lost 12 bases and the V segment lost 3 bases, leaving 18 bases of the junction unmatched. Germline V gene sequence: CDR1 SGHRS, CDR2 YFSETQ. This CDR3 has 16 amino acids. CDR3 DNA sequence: TGCGCCAGCAGCTCGTCGACAGGGTCATCTACGAGAGTGCAGTTCTTC. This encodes CASSSSTGSSTRVQFF.

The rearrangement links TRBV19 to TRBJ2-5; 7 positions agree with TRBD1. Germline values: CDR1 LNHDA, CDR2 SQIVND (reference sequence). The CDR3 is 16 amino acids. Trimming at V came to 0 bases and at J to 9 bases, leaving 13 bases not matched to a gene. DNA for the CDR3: TGTGCCAGTAGTATAGAGACAGGGCCCCTTTCCGTGGCCCAGTACTTC. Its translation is CASSIETGPLSVAQYF.

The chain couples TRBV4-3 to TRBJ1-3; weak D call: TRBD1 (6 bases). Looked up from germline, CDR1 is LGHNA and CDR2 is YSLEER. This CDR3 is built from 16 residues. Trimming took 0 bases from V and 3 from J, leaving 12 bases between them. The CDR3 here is CASSQDLRGSGNTIYF. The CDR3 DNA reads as TGCGCCAGCAGCCAAGATCTCAGGGGAAGTGGAAACACCATATATTTT.

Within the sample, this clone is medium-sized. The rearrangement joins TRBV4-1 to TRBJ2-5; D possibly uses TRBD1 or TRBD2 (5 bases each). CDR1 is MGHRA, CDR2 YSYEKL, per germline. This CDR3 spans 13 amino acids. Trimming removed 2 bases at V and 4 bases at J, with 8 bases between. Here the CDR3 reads CASSQPGTETQYF. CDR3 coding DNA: TGCGCCAGCAGCCAACCTGGGACAGAGACCCAGTACTTC.

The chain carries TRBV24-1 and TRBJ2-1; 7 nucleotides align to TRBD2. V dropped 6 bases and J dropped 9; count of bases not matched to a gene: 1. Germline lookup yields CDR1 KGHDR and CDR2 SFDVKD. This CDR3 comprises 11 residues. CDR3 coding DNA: TGTGCCACCAGTACGGGGGGTGAGCAGTTCTTC. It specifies CATSTGGEQFF.

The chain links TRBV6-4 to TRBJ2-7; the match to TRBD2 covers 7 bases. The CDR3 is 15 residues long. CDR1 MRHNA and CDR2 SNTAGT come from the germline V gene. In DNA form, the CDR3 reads TGTGGTCACAATCTGGGTGGGAGGGTTTCGGACGAGCAGTACTTC. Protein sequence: CGHNLGGRVSDEQYF.

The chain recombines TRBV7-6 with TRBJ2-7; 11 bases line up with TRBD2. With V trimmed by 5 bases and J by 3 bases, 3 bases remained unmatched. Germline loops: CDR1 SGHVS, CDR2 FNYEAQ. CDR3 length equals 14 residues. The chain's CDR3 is CASSPLAGGYEQYF. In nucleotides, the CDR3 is TGTGCCAGCAGCCCCCTAGCGGGAGGCTACGAGCAGTACTTC.

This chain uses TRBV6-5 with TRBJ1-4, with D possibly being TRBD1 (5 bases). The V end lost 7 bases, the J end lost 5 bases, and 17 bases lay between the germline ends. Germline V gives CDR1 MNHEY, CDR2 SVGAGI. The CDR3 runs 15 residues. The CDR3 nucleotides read TGTGCCAGCAACAGAAACTGGGACCCAAATGAAAAACTGTTTTTT. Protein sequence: CASNRNWDPNEKLFF.

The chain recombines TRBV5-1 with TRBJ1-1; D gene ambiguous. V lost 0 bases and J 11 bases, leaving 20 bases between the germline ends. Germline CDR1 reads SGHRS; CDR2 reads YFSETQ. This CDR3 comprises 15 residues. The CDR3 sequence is CASSLEGRGIDWAFF. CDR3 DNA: TGCGCCAGCAGCTTGGAAGGGCGGGGAATCGATTGGGCTTTCTTT.

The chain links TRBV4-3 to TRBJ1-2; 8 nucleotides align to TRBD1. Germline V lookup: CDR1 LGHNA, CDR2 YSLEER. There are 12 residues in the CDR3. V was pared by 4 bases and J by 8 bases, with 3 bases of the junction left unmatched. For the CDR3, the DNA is TGCGCCAGCAGCCGGGGACAGGCCGGCTACACCTTC. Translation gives CASSRGQAGYTF.

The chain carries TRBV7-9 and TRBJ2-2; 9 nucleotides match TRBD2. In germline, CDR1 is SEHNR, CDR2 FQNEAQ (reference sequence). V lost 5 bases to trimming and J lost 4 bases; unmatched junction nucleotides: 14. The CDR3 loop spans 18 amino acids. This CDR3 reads CASSERPIAGEGTGELFF. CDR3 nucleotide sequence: TGTGCCAGCAGCGAGCGGCCTATAGCGGGAGAGGGCACCGGGGAGCTGTTTTTT.

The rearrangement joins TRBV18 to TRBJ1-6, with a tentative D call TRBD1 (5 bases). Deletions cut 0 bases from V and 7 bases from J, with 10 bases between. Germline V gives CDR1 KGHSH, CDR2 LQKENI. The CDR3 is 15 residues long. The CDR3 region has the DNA TGTGCCAGCTCACCACCCCAGACAGCGAATTCACCCCTCCACTTT. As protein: CASSPPQTANSPLHF. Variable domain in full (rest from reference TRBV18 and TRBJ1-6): NAGVMQNPRHLVRRRGQEARLRCSPMKGHSHVYWYRQLPEEGLKFMVYLQKENIIDESGMPKERFSAEFPKEGPSILRIQQVVRGDSAAYFCASSPPQTANSPLHFGNGTRLTVT.